This T cell receptor beta chain was found in a study of blood T cells in healthy people across ages. This clonotype was counted only a few times. The V end was cut by 4 bases, the J end by 8 bases, with 17 bases between. This CDR3 contains 14 residues. The germline V gene encodes CDR1 SNHLY and CDR2 FYNNEI. Next came a second PCR, run for roughly 6 to 11 cycles, which used a sample-barcoded 5' primer along with a J-beta primer mix. TCRdb re-called the 5' RACE reads through MiXCR, storing one row per CDR3 protein. In the table there are some 1.6 million distinct CDR3 sequences, around 36% of which are singletons.

The chain uses TRBV2 and TRBJ1-2; TRBD1 might be the D (6 bases). This sequence originates from a woman under 40 in good health. Sequencing input: blood. The DNA of the CDR3 is TGTGCCAGCAGTGGTAACAGGGAAGGAAGAGGCTACACCTTC. Its translation is CASSGNREGRGYTF.